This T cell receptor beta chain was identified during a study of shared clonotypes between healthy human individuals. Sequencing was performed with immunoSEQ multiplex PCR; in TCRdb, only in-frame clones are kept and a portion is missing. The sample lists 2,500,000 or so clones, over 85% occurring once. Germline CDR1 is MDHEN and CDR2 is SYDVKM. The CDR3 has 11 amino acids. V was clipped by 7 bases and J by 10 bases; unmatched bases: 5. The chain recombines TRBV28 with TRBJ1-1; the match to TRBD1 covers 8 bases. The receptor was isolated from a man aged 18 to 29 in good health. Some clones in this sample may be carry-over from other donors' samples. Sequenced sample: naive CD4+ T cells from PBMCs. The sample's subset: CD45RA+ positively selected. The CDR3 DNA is TGTGCCAGCATAGGCAGGGGGCCAGCTTTCTTT. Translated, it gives CASIGRGPAFF.